A selection of T cell receptor beta chains follows, all from one sample in a study of CD8+ T cells in alopecia areata. The repertoire was sequenced with immunoSEQ multiplex PCR; TCRdb's copy has only in-frame clones and lacks some. The table shows about 150,000 clones, with 50% to 65% occurring only once. Sample: CD8+ T cells sorted from blood, taken at week 0. The receptors were sampled from a human donor with alopecia areata. CDR3s include the opening cysteine and the closing phenylalanine or tryptophan. Fields, in order: J gene, D gene, V gene, clone size, CDR3 DNA, CDR3 protein. D genes are given only for firm matches. Part of the rows lack a size; the others show once, few, many or a class for expanded clones.

J: TRBJ2-1
D: .
V: TRBV30
size: few
DNA: TGTGCCTGGAGCCTAACCTATGATGAGCAGTTCTTC
CDR3: CAWSLTYDEQFF

J: TRBJ1-2
D: TRBD1
V: TRBV7-8
size: .
DNA: TGTGCCAGCAGCCCTAGGGGAACCGGGACAGGGGATGGCTACACCTTC
CDR3: CASSPRGTGTGDGYTF

J: TRBJ2-7
D: TRBD1
V: TRBV2
size: few
DNA: TGTGCCAGCAGTGTTGGCAGGGGGTCATACGAGCAGTACTTC
CDR3: CASSVGRGSYEQYF

J: TRBJ2-3
D: .
V: TRBV19
size: once
DNA: TGTGCCAGTAAGGTTTTAGTTAGTGCAGATACGCAGTATTTT
CDR3: CASKVLVSADTQYF

J: TRBJ1-1
D: .
V: TRBV29-1
size: .
DNA: TGCAGCGCCCAGTTGGGGAGCGCTGAAGCTTTCTTT
CDR3: CSAQLGSAEAFF

J: TRBJ2-7
D: .
V: TRBV27
size: .
DNA: TGTGCCAGCAGTTGGGGGGTCGGGTACGAGCAGTACTTC
CDR3: CASSWGVGYEQYF

J: TRBJ2-3
D: .
V: TRBV29-1
size: .
DNA: TGCAGCGTAGAGGAGGGAGATACGCAGTATTTT
CDR3: CSVEEGDTQYF

J: TRBJ2-2
D: .
V: TRBV27
size: .
DNA: TGTGCCAGCAGTTTACCCCAGGGGAGCGCGGTCACCGGGGAGCTGTTTTTT
CDR3: CASSLPQGSAVTGELFF

J: TRBJ2-7
D: .
V: TRBV27
size: .
DNA: TGTGCCAGCAGTTGGGGGGCAGACTACGAGCAGTACTTC
CDR3: CASSWGADYEQYF

J: TRBJ1-2
D: TRBD1
V: TRBV30
size: .
DNA: TGTGCCTCAAACCCGGGACAGATTAACTATGGCTACACCTTC
CDR3: CASNPGQINYGYTF

J: TRBJ2-1
D: .
V: TRBV7-9
size: .
DNA: TGTGCCAGCAGCAGCGGGCCCGGTTCAAGCTCCTACAATGAGCAGTTCTTC
CDR3: CASSSGPGSSSYNEQFF

J: TRBJ2-1
D: TRBD2
V: TRBV10-1
size: .
DNA: TGCGCCAGCAGTGAAACGGTAGCGGGGGTTCGGGAGCAGTTCTTC
CDR3: CASSETVAGVREQFF

J: TRBJ1-2
D: .
V: TRBV7-2
size: few
DNA: TGTGCCAGCAGCCTCCTGACGAGAAATGGCTACACCTTC
CDR3: CASSLLTRNGYTF

J: TRBJ1-2
D: TRBD1
V: TRBV4-1
size: few
DNA: TGCGCCAGCAGCCCCAATGTGGACAGGGCCTATGGCTACACCTTC
CDR3: CASSPNVDRAYGYTF

J: TRBJ1-2
D: TRBD1
V: TRBV19
size: few
DNA: TGTGCCAGTAGCGATCCCCGGGACAGGGTAAACTATGGCTACACCTTC
CDR3: CASSDPRDRVNYGYTF

J: TRBJ1-1
D: .
V: TRBV10-3
size: few
DNA: TGTGCCATCAGTGAATCAAAGAACACTGAAGCTTTCTTT
CDR3: CAISESKNTEAFF

J: TRBJ1-2
D: .
V: TRBV29-1
size: .
DNA: TGCAGCGTCCCCGGGACATCCTATGGCTACACCTTC
CDR3: CSVPGTSYGYTF

J: TRBJ2-3
D: .
V: TRBV9
size: .
DNA: TGTGCCAGTGGGGGGAGAACGGTCCGGGATACGCAGTATTTT
CDR3: CASGGRTVRDTQYF

J: TRBJ1-2
D: .
V: TRBV29-1
size: .
DNA: TGCAGCGTTCGCCTGGAAAGCTACTATGGCTACACCTTC
CDR3: CSVRLESYYGYTF

J: TRBJ2-7
D: TRBD1
V: TRBV28
size: .
DNA: TGTGCCAGCAGCCGGGACAGGGACAACGAGCAGTACTTC
CDR3: CASSRDRDNEQYF

J: TRBJ2-7
D: .
V: TRBV18
size: .
DNA: TGTGCCAGCTCACCTTCAGCGGACGAGCAGTACTTC
CDR3: CASSPSADEQYF

J: TRBJ2-5
D: .
V: TRBV15
size: .
DNA: TGTGCCACCAGCAGAGGACGGGGCGGGGAGACCCAGTACTTC
CDR3: CATSRGRGGETQYF

J: TRBJ2-2
D: .
V: TRBV6-6
size: .
DNA: TGTGCCAGCAGTACGTCCGGGGAGCTGTTTTTT
CDR3: CASSTSGELFF

J: TRBJ1-1
D: .
V: TRBV9
size: .
DNA: TGTGCCAGCAGCGTCTACGCGGGGAACACTGAAGCTTTCTTT
CDR3: CASSVYAGNTEAFF

J: TRBJ2-3
D: .
V: TRBV4-3
size: .
DNA: TGCGCCAGCAGCCAAGTCCGCGCAGATACGCAGTATTTT
CDR3: CASSQVRADTQYF

J: TRBJ2-3
D: .
V: TRBV30
size: .
DNA: TGTGCCTGGAGCGAAGATACTACGGGCACAGATACGCAGTATTTT
CDR3: CAWSEDTTGTDTQYF

J: TRBJ2-2
D: .
V: TRBV19
size: few
DNA: TGTGCCAGTAGCTCGGGGAACACCGGGGAGCTGTTTTTT
CDR3: CASSSGNTGELFF

J: TRBJ2-7
D: TRBD2
V: TRBV7-2
size: .
DNA: TGTGCCAGCAGGGACCGGGGGGGACGGATCTACGAGCAGTACTTC
CDR3: CASRDRGGRIYEQYF

J: TRBJ2-5
D: .
V: TRBV4-3
size: few
DNA: TGCGCCAGCAGCCCTACTTGGAACCCTGGGAGGGAGACCCAGTACTTC
CDR3: CASSPTWNPGRETQYF

J: TRBJ1-2
D: TRBD1
V: TRBV27
size: .
DNA: TGTGCCAGCAGTTTAACTCAGACAGGGAGGTTTGGCTACACCTTC
CDR3: CASSLTQTGRFGYTF

J: TRBJ2-7
D: .
V: TRBV27
size: .
DNA: TGTGCCAGCAGTTTCTCCATAGAGGGCCACGAGCAGTACTTC
CDR3: CASSFSIEGHEQYF

J: TRBJ2-2
D: .
V: TRBV29-1
size: few
DNA: TGCAGCGTTGAGGGGACGGAGGGCACCGGGGAGCTGTTTTTT
CDR3: CSVEGTEGTGELFF

J: TRBJ2-1
D: TRBD2
V: TRBV7-3
size: few
DNA: TGTGCCAGCAGCTTCAAGACTAGCGGGGGGAATGAGCAGTTCTTC
CDR3: CASSFKTSGGNEQFF

J: TRBJ1-1
D: .
V: TRBV29-1
size: .
DNA: TGCAGCGTTAGGGAGGGGTCTGAAGCTTTCTTT
CDR3: CSVREGSEAFF

J: TRBJ2-7
D: TRBD2
V: TRBV4-3
size: few
DNA: TGCGCCAGCAGCCAAGGGACTAGCGGGGGCTACGAGCAGTACTTC
CDR3: CASSQGTSGGYEQYF

J: TRBJ2-3
D: TRBD1
V: TRBV29-1
size: few
DNA: TGCAGCGCCGAAGGGACAGTATTCACAGATACGCAGTATTTT
CDR3: CSAEGTVFTDTQYF

J: TRBJ1-6
D: .
V: TRBV4-3
size: .
DNA: TGCGCCAGCAGCCAAGATCGGGCAATCGGTTCACCCCTCCACTTT
CDR3: CASSQDRAIGSPLHF

J: TRBJ1-1
D: .
V: TRBV30
size: .
DNA: TGTGCCGGAGCACCCCTGTGGGCAAACACTGAAGCTTTCTTT
CDR3: CAGAPLWANTEAFF

J: TRBJ2-7
D: TRBD2
V: TRBV27
size: .
DNA: TGTGCCAGCAGCCCAGCGGGGGTCTACGAGCAGTACTTC
CDR3: CASSPAGVYEQYF

J: TRBJ2-2
D: TRBD2
V: TRBV7-8
size: few
DNA: TGTGCCAGCAGCTCACTAGCGGGGGGACTCACCGGGGAGCTGTTTTTT
CDR3: CASSSLAGGLTGELFF

J: TRBJ2-3
D: .
V: TRBV5-6
size: .
DNA: TGTGCCAGCAGCTTCCTCGGGACCACAGATACGCAGTATTTT
CDR3: CASSFLGTTDTQYF

J: TRBJ2-1
D: .
V: TRBV9
size: once
DNA: TGTGCCAGCAGCGTAAGTAGGACTCCGCTCGATGAGCAGTTCTTC
CDR3: CASSVSRTPLDEQFF

J: TRBJ2-1
D: .
V: TRBV4-3
size: .
DNA: TGCGCCAGCAGCCAGCGAGAGTACAATGAGCAGTTCTTC
CDR3: CASSQREYNEQFF

J: TRBJ2-5
D: .
V: TRBV7-8
size: .
DNA: TGTGCCAGCAGCTGGAGGGGGCGCGATCAAGAGACCCAGTACTTC
CDR3: CASSWRGRDQETQYF

J: TRBJ2-7
D: TRBD1
V: TRBV27
size: .
DNA: TGTGCCAGCAGTTTAAGAGACAGGGGGGTCTACGAGCAGTACTTC
CDR3: CASSLRDRGVYEQYF

J: TRBJ1-1
D: .
V: TRBV29-1
size: once
DNA: TGCAGCGTAATAGAAGCCTTACGGGCCTCTGAAGCTTTCTTT
CDR3: CSVIEALRASEAFF

J: TRBJ1-4
D: .
V: TRBV30
size: few
DNA: TGTGCCTGGAGTGAGTTTAATCCGAATGAAAAACTGTTTTTT
CDR3: CAWSEFNPNEKLFF

J: TRBJ1-1
D: .
V: TRBV2
size: once
DNA: TGTGCCACCCGAGGGGGGCGTTTAGGCACTGAAGCTTTCTTT
CDR3: CATRGGRLGTEAFF

J: TRBJ2-7
D: .
V: TRBV6-5
size: .
DNA: TGTGCCAGCAGTTACAAAGCTACCTACGAGCAGTACTTC
CDR3: CASSYKATYEQYF

J: TRBJ1-1
D: .
V: TRBV7-2
size: many
DNA: TGTGCCAGCAGCTTAGTACAGACTTTGAACACTGAAGCTTTCTTT
CDR3: CASSLVQTLNTEAFF

J: TRBJ2-7
D: .
V: TRBV19
size: .
DNA: TGTGCCAGTAGTCCTACGCCAGGAGTTTCCTACGAGCAGTACTTC
CDR3: CASSPTPGVSYEQYF

J: TRBJ1-1
D: .
V: TRBV5-1
size: few
DNA: TGCGCCAGTGGCCGAACAGGGAATGAAGCTTTCTTT
CDR3: CASGRTGNEAFF

J: TRBJ2-5
D: TRBD2
V: TRBV5-6
size: .
DNA: TGTGCCAGCAGCTTGGAGCTAGCGGGGGTCCAAGAGACCCAGTACTTC
CDR3: CASSLELAGVQETQYF

J: TRBJ2-1
D: TRBD2
V: TRBV27
size: few
DNA: TGTGCCAGCAGTATTACTAGCGGGGGGGCCCGTGAGCAGTTCTTC
CDR3: CASSITSGGAREQFF

J: TRBJ2-1
D: .
V: TRBV27
size: .
DNA: TGTGCCAGCAGTTTAAGCAGGACCAATGAGCAGTTCTTC
CDR3: CASSLSRTNEQFF

J: TRBJ2-1
D: .
V: TRBV5-1
size: .
DNA: TGCGCCAGCAGCTCCCCTACCAATGAGCAGTTCTTC
CDR3: CASSSPTNEQFF

J: TRBJ1-5
D: .
V: TRBV6-6
size: .
DNA: TGTGCCAGCAGTTTGACGCGGGCGGGTCAGCCCCAGCATTTT
CDR3: CASSLTRAGQPQHF